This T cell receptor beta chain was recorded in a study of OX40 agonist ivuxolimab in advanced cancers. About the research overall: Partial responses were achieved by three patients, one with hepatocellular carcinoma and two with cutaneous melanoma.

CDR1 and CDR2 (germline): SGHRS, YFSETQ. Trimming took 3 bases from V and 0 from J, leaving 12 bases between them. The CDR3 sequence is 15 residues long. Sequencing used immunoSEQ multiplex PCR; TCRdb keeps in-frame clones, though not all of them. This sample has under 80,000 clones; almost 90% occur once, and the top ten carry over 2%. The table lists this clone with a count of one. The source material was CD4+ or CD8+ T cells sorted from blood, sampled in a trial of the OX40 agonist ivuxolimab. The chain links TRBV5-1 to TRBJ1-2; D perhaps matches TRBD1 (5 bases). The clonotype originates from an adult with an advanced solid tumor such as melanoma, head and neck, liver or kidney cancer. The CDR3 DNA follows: TGCGCCAGCAGCTCCGGGACGGCCACTAACTATGGCTACACCTTC. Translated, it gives CASSSGTATNYGYTF.